This entry lists 3 T cell receptor beta chains sequenced from one sample in a study of CD8 T cells in Susac syndrome (dated by TCRdb to the late 2010s). The library relied on the immunoSEQ multiplex PCR assay. RNA was extracted with the RNeasy kit and roughly 0.5 to 1 ug was reverse transcribed using random hexamers. The public reads were quality trimmed at Q25 with fastp and then assembled into clones with MiXCR by TCRdb, keeping productive beta chains. CDR3 protein sequences are deduplicated, and each keeps its most common genes and DNA. A total of around 140,000 distinct CDR3 sequences appear in this sample, 80% to 85% of them only once. The ten largest clonotypes hold roughly 0.48% of the sample. Sequenced: CD8+ T cells from PBMCs. Receptors originate from a human donor with multiple sclerosis.

The V and J genes are TRBV6-2 or TRBV6-3 and TRBJ2-2; maybe TRBD2 (7 bases). Trimming removed 8 bases from V and 4 bases from J, with 14 bases in between. From germline, CDR1 is MNHEY and CDR2 SVGEGT. This CDR3 has 14 residues. Here the CDR3 DNA reads TGTGCCAGCCAAGGGAGGGGGGGCACCGGGGAGCTGTTTTTT. Its protein is CASQGRGGTGELFF.

This chain joins TRBV27 and TRBJ2-1, with 8 nucleotides matching TRBD1. The ends lost 0 bases at V and 7 bases at J; junction bases unmatched: 2. CDR1 is MNHEY and CDR2 is SMNVEV in the germline V gene (reference sequence). This CDR3 region has 14 residues. The CDR3 is CASSLSTGANEQFF. Written as DNA, the CDR3 is TGTGCCAGCAGTTTATCGACAGGGGCAAATGAGCAGTTCTTC.

V and J are TRBV6-5 and TRBJ1-1; tentatively, D is TRBD1 (5 bases). V was clipped by 2 bases and J by 6 bases, with 7 bases between them. CDR1 and CDR2 from the germline V gene are MNHEY and SVGAGI. This CDR3 spans 12 amino acids. This chain's CDR3 is CASSYRGSEAFF. The CDR3 coding sequence is TGTGCCAGCAGTTACCGGGGGTCTGAAGCTTTCTTT.